One sample yielded the 21 T cell receptor beta chains listed below, sequenced in a study of shared clonotypes between healthy human individuals. TCRdb keeps only in-frame clones here, not all; method: immunoSEQ multiplex PCR. There are some 700,000 clones in the sample; around 90% occur only once, and about 34% lies in the top ten. Input material: memory CD8+ T cells from PBMCs. As to subset: CD45RO+ cells pooled with CCR7-negative TemRA cells. The origin of the receptors is a man aged 18 to 29 in good health. Some clones in this sample may be carry-over from other donors' samples.

This clone was recorded only once. This chain uses TRBV14 with TRBJ1-2; D is ambiguous. This CDR3 contains 17 residues. V was pared by 0 bases and J by 3 bases, with 17 bases between. The germline CDR1 and CDR2 sequences are SGHDN and FVKESK. Here the CDR3 reads CASSQESGQQYYYGYTF. CDR3 DNA sequence: TGTGCCAGCAGCCAAGAATCTGGGCAACAGTACTACTATGGCTACACCTTC.

The chain has TRBV4-1 and TRBJ2-5, with D possibly TRBD2 on 5 matching bases. The V gene lost 3 bases and the J gene lost 1 base, with 9 bases spanning the gap. This CDR3 spans 14 amino acids. CDR1 is MGHRA and CDR2 is YSYEKL in the germline V gene. In DNA, the CDR3 is TGCGCCAGCAGCCACGCAGCGGTCCAAGAGACCCAGTACTTC. Residues: CASSHAAVQETQYF.

The V and J genes are TRBV4-1 and TRBJ2-7; tentatively, D is TRBD1 (5 bases). The CDR3 sequence is 15 residues long. With 2 bases removed from V and 2 bases from J, the gap between germline ends came to 13 bases. Germline CDR1 is MGHRA and CDR2 is YSYEKL. CDR3 sequence (DNA): TGCGCCAGCAGCCAAAGCCCGACAGCGACCTACGAGCAGTACTTC. It translates to CASSQSPTATYEQYF.

J is TRBJ1-3 and V is TRBV9; D perhaps matches TRBD1 (6 bases). The V end lost 0 bases, the J end lost 0 bases, and 10 bases lay between the germline ends. Germline CDR1 reads SGDLS; CDR2 reads YYNGEE. CDR3 size: 16 residues. CDR3 nucleotide sequence: TGTGCCAGCAGCGTAGCTCCCAGGGGCTCTGGAAACACCATATATTTT. Residues: CASSVAPRGSGNTIYF. The full variable domain, in which reference TRBV9 and TRBJ1-3 provide the parts outside the CDR3, is DSGVTQTPKHLITATGQRVTLRCSPRSGDLSVYWYQQSLDQGLQFLIQYYNGEERAKGNILERFSAQQFPDLHSELNLSSLELGDSALYFCASSVAPRGSGNTIYFGEGSWLTVV.

The J gene is TRBJ2-3, the V gene TRBV7-9, with a possible D match to TRBD2 (5 bases). The germline gives CDR1 SEHNR, CDR2 FQNEAQ (reference sequence). Trimming cost V 5 bases and J 2 bases, with 20 bases left between them. CDR3 length equals 17 residues. The CDR3 sequence is CASSTLSGERITDTQYF. The CDR3 nucleotides are TGTGCCAGCAGCACCTTGAGTGGGGAGAGAATCACAGATACGCAGTATTTT.

V gene TRBV19 combines with J gene TRBJ2-1; D may be TRBD1 (6 bases). Trimming removed 6 bases at V and 4 bases at J, with 13 bases between. Germline assignment: CDR1 LNHDA and CDR2 SQIVND (reference sequence). CDR3 length: 14 residues. The CDR3 here is CASRPGEGYNEQFF. In DNA, the CDR3 is TGTGCCAGTAGACCAGGGGAAGGGTACAATGAGCAGTTCTTC.

This rearrangement joins TRBV11-2 to TRBJ2-5; TRBD1 is a possible D gene (5 bases). The CDR3 is 14 residues long. CDR1 is SGHAT and CDR2 is FQNNGV in the germline V gene. V was pared by 1 base and J by 5 bases, with 11 bases between. The CDR3 protein is CASSLVQGRETQYF. Here the CDR3 DNA reads TGTGCCAGCAGCTTAGTGCAGGGCCGGGAGACCCAGTACTTC.

The CDR3 DNA follows: TGTGCCAGCAGCAACATAAAGGGACAGGGGAACACTGAAGCTTTCTTT. As protein: CASSNIKGQGNTEAFF. The chain employs TRBV7-6 and TRBJ1-1; 9 bases map to TRBD1. The CDR3 has 16 residues. Germline loops: CDR1 SGHVS, CDR2 FNYEAQ. The junction had 8 bases not matched to a gene; V was cut back by 5 bases and J by 1 base.

The chain couples TRBV27 to TRBJ2-2; TRBD2 aligns across 11 bases. The germline gives CDR1 MNHEY, CDR2 SMNVEV (reference sequence). The CDR3 loop spans 17 amino acids. V trimming: 5 bases; J trimming: 4 bases; junction bases outside the gene matches: 9. CDR3 nucleotide sequence: TGTGCCAGCAGTCTCTCCGGGACTAGCGGTGTCACCGGGGAGCTGTTTTTT. Translation gives CASSLSGTSGVTGELFF.

The chain couples TRBV5-1 to TRBJ2-1; D gene unclear. Looked up from germline, CDR1 is SGHRS and CDR2 is YFSETQ. Deletions cut 2 bases from V and 5 bases from J, with 8 bases between. The CDR3 is 13 residues long. The DNA for the CDR3 is TGCGCCAGCAGCTTAAGGGTTGACAATGAGCAGTTCTTC. Translation gives CASSLRVDNEQFF.

The CDR3 spells CASSQARALSSYNEQFF. The CDR3 bases are TGCGCCAGCAGCCAAGCCCGAGCGTTAAGCTCCTACAATGAGCAGTTCTTC. The V and J genes are TRBV4-1 and TRBJ2-1; D is undetermined. The CDR3 consists of 17 residues. V lost 1 base, J lost 0 bases, and 13 bases lay in between. Germline V gene sequence: CDR1 MGHRA, CDR2 YSYEKL.

This chain joins TRBV7-2 and TRBJ2-2; perhaps TRBD1 as D (6 bases). CDR3 length: 15 residues. V was cut by 5 bases and J by 4 bases, with 14 bases left in between. Germline CDR1 reads SGHTA; CDR2 reads FQGNSA. The chain's CDR3 is CASSRGQTLTGELFF. The CDR3 nucleotides are TGTGCCAGCAGCAGAGGACAGACTCTCACCGGGGAGCTGTTTTTT.

Only one count was recorded for this clone. The chain carries TRBV11-2 and TRBJ2-5; D not certain. Looked up from germline, CDR1 is SGHAT and CDR2 is FQNNGV. The CDR3 is 15 amino acids. With 1 base removed from V and 2 bases from J, the gap between germline ends came to 11 bases. The CDR3 loop reads CASSLGSDEQETQYF. In DNA, the CDR3 is TGTGCCAGCAGCTTAGGGTCGGACGAGCAAGAGACCCAGTACTTC. The whole variable domain, remainder taken from reference TRBV11-2 and TRBJ2-5, is EAGVAQSPRYKIIEKRQSVAFWCNPISGHATLYWYQQILGQGPKLLIQFQNNGVVDDSQLPKDRFSAERLKGVDSTLKIQPAKLEDSAVYLCASSLGSDEQETQYFGPGTRLLVL.

The gene calls are TRBV5-1 and TRBJ2-5; TRBD1 agrees at 9 bases. The CDR3 length is 14 residues. Germline values: CDR1 SGHRS, CDR2 YFSETQ. The ends lost 7 bases at V and 4 bases at J; junction bases unmatched: 8. The CDR3 is CASAGQGYGETQYF. CDR3 bases: TGCGCCAGCGCGGGACAGGGTTATGGAGAGACCCAGTACTTC. Full variable domain (rest looked up from reference TRBV5-1 and TRBJ2-5): KAGVTQTPRYLIKTRGQQVTLSCSPISGHRSVSWYQQTPGQGLQFLFEYFSETQRNKGNFPGRFSGRQFSNSRSEMNVSTLELGDSALYLCASAGQGYGETQYFGPGTRLLVL.

This clone is a singleton in its sample. The rearrangement joins TRBV27 to TRBJ1-2; no clear D gene. Trimming took 6 bases from V and 4 from J, leaving 12 bases between them. This CDR3 has 13 amino acids. CDR1 and CDR2 from the germline V gene are MNHEY and SMNVEV (reference sequence). In DNA, the CDR3 is TGTGCCAGCAGGCCGCGGGCGTCCTATGGCTACACCTTC. Protein: CASRPRASYGYTF.

This clone was seen once. Other DNA sequences of this sample code for an identical CDR3. CDR3 loop: CASSLSGTSGNEQFF. The CDR3 DNA is TGTGCCAGCAGTTTATCCGGGACTAGCGGGAATGAGCAGTTCTTC. The chain has TRBV27 and TRBJ2-1; 12 bases map to TRBD2. After removal of 0 bases from V and 7 bases from J, the junction contained 1 base not matched to a gene. Germline V CDR1 and CDR2: MNHEY, SMNVEV (reference sequence). The CDR3 totals 15 residues.

To note about this clone: This specimen includes other DNA sequences encoding the same CDR3. V is TRBV5-4 and J is TRBJ2-7, with 12 bases identical to TRBD2. J gave up 1 base and V 0 bases, and 2 bases lay outside the gene matches. Germline values: CDR1 SGHNT, CDR2 YYREEE (reference sequence). This CDR3 spans 16 amino acids. CDR3 DNA: TGTGCCAGCAGCTTGGGACTAGCGGGAGCTTCCTACGAGCAGTACTTC. The encoded protein is CASSLGLAGASYEQYF.

The V gene is TRBV6-5, the J gene TRBJ2-7; D not resolved. The germline gives CDR1 MNHEY, CDR2 SVGAGI. CDR3 size: 14 residues. V lost 6 bases and J lost 4, with 16 bases in between. Here the CDR3 DNA reads TGTGCCAGCAGCCCCGGCCGGCAGTTTTACGAGCAGTACTTC. This sequence encodes CASSPGRQFYEQYF.

The chain recombines TRBV6-6 with TRBJ2-1; perhaps D is TRBD1 or TRBD2 (5 bases each). CDR1 and CDR2 from the germline V gene are MNHNY and SVGAGI (reference sequence). V was pared by 0 bases and J by 2 bases, with 11 bases between. The CDR3 is 16 amino acids. CDR3 sequence reads: CASSYSGATTYNEQFF. CDR3 DNA sequence: TGTGCCAGCAGTTACTCCGGGGCTACAACCTACAATGAGCAGTTCTTC.

This chain links TRBV27 with TRBJ2-2; D tentatively reads TRBD1 or TRBD2 (5 bases each). Germline V gives CDR1 MNHEY, CDR2 SMNVEV (reference sequence). CDR3 size: 13 residues. V dropped 5 bases and J dropped 6 bases, with 10 bases sitting between them. The CDR3 nucleotides read TGTGCCAGCAGTGGGACCCTGGCCGGGGAGCTGTTTTTT. This sequence encodes CASSGTLAGELFF.

This chain connects TRBV28 to TRBJ1-3; D gene uncertain. CDR3 length equals 14 residues. The V end lost 5 bases, the J end lost 0 bases, and 8 bases lay between the germline ends. Looked up from germline, CDR1 is MDHEN and CDR2 is SYDVKM. The CDR3 reads CASSPQLSGNTIYF. The CDR3 DNA sequence: TGTGCCAGCAGTCCACAGCTCTCTGGAAACACCATATATTTT.